This TCR beta chain appears in the sequencing data of a study of blood T cell repertoires in COVID-19 (dated by TCRdb to 2020 to 2022). Regarding the research as a whole: Samples from collaborators originated in the United States, Italy and Spain and spanned both the acute and convalescent phases of COVID-19. The material from the prospective study consisted of cDNA or gDNA derived from T cells, B-cell-depleted T cells, or PBMCs. Deeply sampled blood TCRbeta repertoires from subjects exposed to, actively infected with, or recovered from COVID-19 were included in the dataset. The repertoires were released in a freely available public database intended as a resource for research on the immune response to SARS-CoV-2. Samples came from the ongoing ImmuneRACE study (first 160 participants) plus 1,254 subjects from 6 global collaborators. A de-identified subject ID, COVID-19 status, age in years and sex were almost always included in the sample metadata. Where available, HLA class I and class II types were obtained from metadata supplied by the sample provider rather than from assay-based typing.

The research as a whole found: The amount of clinical and demographic metadata varied by source and participant and was provided uncurated.

Participants in the prospective study were aged about 18 to 90 years, lived in 20 to 30 United States geographic areas, and enrolled through a virtual design. To assign participants to cohorts, the prospective study relied on clinical history that participants themselves reported in a screening survey and a study questionnaire. Recovered participants in ImmuneRACE Cohort 3 were defined by two consecutive negative NP/OP PCR tests, clearance by a healthcare professional, or resolution of symptoms. In the prospective study, whole blood, serum and a nasopharyngeal or oropharyngeal swab were collected from each participant by mobile phlebotomists. Additional blood draws and questionnaires over a roughly two-month period could optionally be provided by prospective study participants. Before DNA extraction, prospective study blood samples were shipped either frozen or at room temperature. Regarding this clone: The clone's antigen remains unknown. Per-base qualities were not stored, and no clone one base away is much larger.

The CDR3 spans 15 residues, from the cysteine through the phenylalanine. The sequence is cut down to CDR3 DNA, 45 bases in frame from base 1. In the germline V gene, CDR1 corresponds to SGHTA and CDR2 to FQGNSA. A distance of 11 bases separates the germline ends of V and J, which lose 4 bases and 1 base respectively. The immunoSEQ Assay, a bias-controlled multiplex PCR, was used to amplify TCRbeta CDR3 regions from genomic DNA. The source study handled its data this way. Nucleated cell counts per sample were estimated from amplification of reference gene primers within the assay. Sequence reads were collapsed and filtered to measure the absolute abundance of every unique TCRbeta CDR3 rearrangement. For each sample, productive Simpson clonality was calculated as the square root of Simpson's diversity index across productive rearrangements. TCRdb provides this immuneACCESS table in a form limited to in-frame rearrangements. Some clones are lacking; in checked studies, under half of them reflect an unresolved V gene, and why the rest are absent is not known. The D gene and trimming were derived from the DNA, and the V and J assignments and clone size from that table. This sample comprises hundreds of thousands of clones, about 88% of them detected only once. The ten largest clones capture 2% to 3% of the sample.

This receptor chain uses TRBV7-2 and TRBJ1-3; D gene: possibly TRBD1, on 5 matching bases. This TCR came from a man aged 55-75 years who had recovered from COVID-19. Sequenced input: PBMCs or T cells enriched from blood (not recorded which). The CDR3 protein sequence reads: CASSWGGSSGNTIYF. The nucleotide sequence reads as follows: TGTGCCAGCAGCTGGGGGGGATCGTCTGGAAACACCATATATTTT.